The sequence of this T cell receptor (beta chain) was determined in a study of T cell repertoires in cytomegalovirus infection. The CDR3 contains 11 residues. Trimming took off 5 bases at V and 11 bases at J, with 12 bases between the two ends. Per the germline V gene, CDR1 is SEHNR and CDR2 is FQNEAQ (reference sequence). TCRdb processed the reads anew with MiXCR; each CDR3 protein has one entry. The sample consists of roughly 220,000 distinct CDR3 sequences, around 40% of them appearing once. Regarding this clonotype: Antigen: not known.

The input for sequencing was CD8+ T cells from cultured PBMCs, taken from culture after CMV antigen stimulation. V and J are TRBV7-9 and TRBJ1-1, with TRBD1 as a possible D gene (5 bases). The sequence derives from a human donor in good health (CMV status not recorded). Some clones in this sample may be carry-over from other donors' samples. DNA for the CDR3: TGTGCCAGCAGCCAGGACATGGTTGCTTTCTTT. Protein product: CASSQDMVAFF.